This T cell receptor beta chain came from a study of Ad26.COV2.S vaccination and SARS-CoV-2 variants. Sequenced by immunoSEQ multiplex PCR; TCRdb stores in-frame clones only, minus some. The data hold over 110,000 clones, with 80% to 90% observed a single time. Germline CDR1 LNHDA, CDR2 SQIVND (reference sequence). With 6 bases removed from V and 5 bases from J, the gap between germline ends came to 10 bases. The CDR3 totals 13 residues. Of note for this clone: The antigen is unknown.

Overall study results and limits: Among vaccine recipients, spike-specific TCR breadth exceeded that of placebo recipients. Vaccine recipients and placebo recipients showed similar non-spike TCR breadth. Total T cell responses, in the TCR breadth and depth analyses, may have been underestimated.

The chain joins TRBV19 to TRBJ2-2; D may match TRBD1 or TRBD2 (5 bases each). Sequencing used peripheral blood, obtained after recovery from COVID-19. The receptor's source is a human donor who had recovered from COVID-19. The chain's CDR3 is CASSPGRTGELFF. CDR3 in DNA: TGTGCCAGTAGCCCAGGGAGAACCGGGGAGCTGTTTTTT.